Each of the 25 T cell receptor beta chains below was sequenced from the same sample in a study of blood T cell repertoires in COVID-19. Here immunoSEQ multiplex PCR was the method, and the copy in TCRdb shows in-frame clones only, minus some. The data show 200,000 to 250,000 clones, over 75% seen once. Sequencing was carried out using peripheral blood. Every receptor here comes from a man aged 35 to 55 with active or convalescent COVID-19.

This clone showed up just once. The rearrangement links TRBV5-1 to TRBJ2-3, with a possible D match to TRBD1 (5 bases). V was pared by 4 bases and J by 11 bases, with 20 bases between. Germline V gives CDR1 SGHRS, CDR2 YFSETQ. This CDR3 contains 14 residues. The CDR3 loop is CASSLDPTAGGQYF. The CDR3 coding sequence is TGCGCCAGCAGCCTCGACCCGACAGCAGGCGGGCAGTATTTT.

The genes are TRBV10-1 and TRBJ1-5; 7 bases map to TRBD1. CDR3 length equals 13 residues. V lost 11 bases to trimming and J lost 3 bases; unmatched junction nucleotides: 7. Germline V gene lookup returns CDR1 WNHNN and CDR2 SYGVQD (reference sequence). Written as DNA, the CDR3 is TGCGCCGACAGACAGGGAAACAATCAGCCCCAGCATTTT. Translating it yields CADRQGNNQPQHF.

The chain employs TRBV29-1 and TRBJ2-1, with a tentative D call TRBD2 (5 bases). CDR3 length: 15 amino acids. Germline CDR1 and CDR2: SQVTM and ANQGSEA. V was pared by 5 bases and J by 2 bases, with 16 bases between. The CDR3 loop reads CSVLAQEATYNEQFF. CDR3 coding DNA: TGCAGCGTTCTGGCCCAGGAGGCTACCTACAATGAGCAGTTCTTC.

The gene calls are TRBV5-4 and TRBJ1-1; 8 bases match TRBD1. Germline lookup yields CDR1 SGHNT and CDR2 YYREEE (reference sequence). Losses at the gene ends were 3 bases for V and 5 bases for J; bases not matched to a gene: 6. The CDR3 totals 14 residues. The CDR3 region has the DNA TGTGCCAGCAGCTCCGGACAGGGTCAGACTGAAGCTTTCTTT. Its protein product is CASSSGQGQTEAFF.

In its sample, this clone was seen once. The rearrangement uses TRBV5-1 and TRBJ2-3; 7 bases align to TRBD1. The length of the CDR3 is 16 residues. V lost 4 bases to trimming and J lost 0 bases; unmatched junction nucleotides: 8. Germline V lookup: CDR1 SGHRS, CDR2 YFSETQ. The CDR3 loop reads CASSMTGKGSTDTQYF. The CDR3 DNA reads TGCGCCAGCAGCATGACAGGGAAGGGGAGCACAGATACGCAGTATTTT.

V gene TRBV7-9 combines with J gene TRBJ1-1; D is uncertain. CDR3 size: 16 residues. The germline CDR1 and CDR2 sequences are SEHNR and FQNEAQ (reference sequence). V lost 4 bases to trimming and J lost 0 bases, with 15 bases between them. The CDR3 protein is CASSSPDRDLNTEAFF. The CDR3 nucleotides read TGTGCCAGCAGCTCGCCGGACCGGGATTTGAACACTGAAGCTTTCTTT. Looking up the rest from reference TRBV7-9 and TRBJ1-1 gives the full variable domain: DTGVSQNPRHKITKRGQNVTFRCDPISEHNRLYWYRQTLGQGPEFLTYFQNEAQLEKSRLLSDRFSAERPKGSFSTLEIQRTEQGDSAMYLCASSSPDRDLNTEAFFGQGTRLTVV.

The chain joins TRBV30 to TRBJ2-7, with 11 bases fitting TRBD1. CDR3 length: 16 amino acids. V shed 1 base, J shed 2 bases, and the junction held 7 bases outside the gene matches. Germline-derived CDR1 and CDR2 are GTSNPN and SVGIG (reference sequence). The CDR3 DNA reads TGTGCCTGGAGTGCGGCGGGACAGGGGGATCCCTACGAGCAGTACTTC. Translating gives CAWSAAGQGDPYEQYF.

This sequence joins TRBV12-3 or TRBV12-4 and TRBJ1-2, with D maybe TRBD1 (5 bases). The V and J ends lost 2 bases and 6 bases respectively, with 7 bases between them. This CDR3 region has 12 residues. CDR3 coding DNA: TGTGCCAGCAGTTTACAGGGTAATGGCTACACCTTC. This sequence encodes CASSLQGNGYTF.

This clone has just one count. This chain connects TRBV5-4 to TRBJ2-3; D gene ambiguous. Trimming left V 2 bases short and J 0 bases short, with 10 bases between. Germline lookup yields CDR1 SGHNT and CDR2 YYREEE (reference sequence). The CDR3 sequence is 15 residues long. This chain's CDR3 is CASSLKESSTDTQYF. Written as DNA, the CDR3 is TGTGCCAGCAGCTTAAAGGAGTCTAGCACAGATACGCAGTATTTT.

The chain uses TRBV19 and TRBJ2-1; the D gene is possibly TRBD1 (6 bases). Trimming cost V 7 bases and J 0 bases, with 16 bases left between them. The CDR3 contains 16 residues. Germline CDR1 is LNHDA and CDR2 is SQIVND (reference sequence). The CDR3 bases are TGTGCCAGTACCCTAAGGACAGACGGCTCCTACAATGAGCAGTTCTTC. This sequence encodes CASTLRTDGSYNEQFF.

The chain is built from TRBV19 and TRBJ2-2; a weak D match, TRBD1 (5 bases). The CDR3 consists of 16 residues. Germline assignment: CDR1 LNHDA and CDR2 SQIVND (reference sequence). V was trimmed by 5 bases and J by 1 base, leaving 14 bases between them. The CDR3 DNA follows: TGTGCCAGTAGTTGGGGTACAGGTGGGAACACCGGGGAGCTGTTTTTT. Its protein product is CASSWGTGGNTGELFF. The variable domain in full, with the rest retrieved from reference TRBV19 and TRBJ2-2, is DGGITQSPKYLFRKEGQNVTLSCEQNLNHDAMYWYRQDPGQGLRLIYYSQIVNDFQKGDIAEGYSVSREKKESFPLTVTSAQKNPTAFYLCASSWGTGGNTGELFFGEGSRLTVL.

J is TRBJ2-7 and V is TRBV20-1, with D perhaps matching TRBD1 (5 bases). The germline V gene encodes CDR1 DFQATT and CDR2 SNEGSKA (reference sequence). V was cut by 6 bases and J by 1 base, with 7 bases left in between. The CDR3 extends over 11 amino acids. CDR3 amino acids: CSASGSYEQYF. DNA for the CDR3: TGCAGTGCGTCAGGGTCCTACGAGCAGTACTTC.

CDR3 bases: TGTGCCAGCAGCGGAGGACTAGCGGGGTTCAGCTCCTACAATGAGCAGTTCTTC. As protein: CASSGGLAGFSSYNEQFF. The chain has TRBV7-8 and TRBJ2-1; 12 bases are shared with TRBD2. Germline assignment: CDR1 SGHVS and CDR2 FQNEAQ. V was pared by 5 bases and J by 0 bases, with 8 bases of the junction left unmatched. The CDR3 extends over 18 amino acids.

The chain couples TRBV7-9 to TRBJ2-3; 11 bases are shared with TRBD2. The V gene end was trimmed by 6 bases and the J gene end by 5 bases; junction bases not matched to a gene: 10. The CDR3 sequence is 16 residues long. In germline, CDR1 is SEHNR, CDR2 FQNEAQ (reference sequence). The CDR3 DNA reads TGTGCCAGCAGTCATTATAGCGGGGGGGCCGGAGATACGCAGTATTTT. Translation gives CASSHYSGGAGDTQYF.

The chain joins TRBV5-5 to TRBJ2-1, with 10 bases matching TRBD1. Germline assignment: CDR1 SGHKS and CDR2 YYEKEE (reference sequence). Losses at the gene ends were 3 bases for V and 4 bases for J; bases not matched to a gene: 16. The CDR3 runs 19 residues. This CDR3 reads CASSYTTGGILMIYNEQFF. CDR3 coding DNA: TGTGCCAGCAGCTATACGACAGGGGGCATCCTGATGATTTACAATGAGCAGTTCTTC.

CDR3 nucleotides: TGTGCCAGCTCACCCTCAGGGGATAAGAACACTGAAGCTTTCTTT. It is translated as CASSPSGDKNTEAFF. The chain links TRBV18 to TRBJ1-1; D possibly corresponds to TRBD1 (6 bases). The CDR3 consists of 15 residues. Trimming took off 3 bases at V and 1 base at J, with 12 bases between the two ends. The V gene's germline CDR1 is KGHSH and CDR2 LQKENI.

The chain uses TRBV28 and TRBJ2-7; 8 positions agree with TRBD2. Germline V gene lookup returns CDR1 MDHEN and CDR2 SYDVKM. The CDR3 has 13 amino acids. Trimming cost V 3 bases and J 2 bases; bases outside gene matches: 0. This chain's CDR3 is CASSFSGTYEQYF. The CDR3 DNA reads as TGTGCCAGCAGTTTTAGCGGGACCTACGAGCAGTACTTC. Full variable domain (missing parts from reference TRBV28 and TRBJ2-7): DVKVTQSSRYLVKRTGEKVFLECVQDMDHENMFWYRQDPGLGLRLIYFSYDVKMKEKGDIPEGYSVSREKKERFSLILESASTNQTSMYLCASSFSGTYEQYFGPGTRLTVT.

This chain connects TRBV4-1 to TRBJ2-3, with D uncertain. Trimming stripped 2 bases from V and 1 base from J, with 7 bases between. The CDR3 sequence is 14 residues long. Looked up from germline, CDR1 is MGHRA and CDR2 is YSYEKL. The CDR3, as DNA: TGCGCCAGCAGCCAACTCGGAGGCACAGATACGCAGTATTTT. Protein: CASSQLGGTDTQYF.

J is TRBJ2-7 and V is TRBV19; D might be TRBD1 (6 bases). CDR1 LNHDA and CDR2 SQIVND come from the germline V gene (reference sequence). The CDR3 loop spans 15 amino acids. The ends were cut back, 4 bases at V and 3 bases at J, with 16 bases in the middle. CDR3: CASSNLAQGSYEQYF. Here the CDR3 DNA reads TGTGCCAGTAGTAACCTAGCCCAGGGGAGCTACGAGCAGTACTTC.

The chain links TRBV11-3 to TRBJ2-1, with TRBD1 identical over 7 bases. The germline CDR1 and CDR2 sequences are SGHNT and YENEEA. V lost 5 bases, J lost 5 bases, and 6 bases stayed unmatched. This CDR3 has 14 amino acids. The CDR3 loop reads CASSADRAHNEQFF. The CDR3 DNA sequence: TGTGCCAGCAGCGCAGACAGGGCCCACAATGAGCAGTTCTTC.

The chain employs TRBV6-5 and TRBJ2-7, with 7 nucleotides matching TRBD2. Germline CDR1 is MNHEY and CDR2 is SVGAGI. This CDR3 contains 15 residues. J gave up 2 bases and V 5 bases, and 9 bases lay outside the gene matches. In DNA form, the CDR3 reads TGTGCCAGCAGTCCTTGGGTGGGAGGGCCCTACGAGCAGTACTTC. This codes for CASSPWVGGPYEQYF.

The chain joins TRBV9 to TRBJ2-1; maybe TRBD2 (5 bases). The CDR3 totals 16 residues. From germline, CDR1 is SGDLS and CDR2 YYNGEE. Trimming removed 0 bases from V and 7 bases from J, with 17 bases in between. The CDR3, as DNA: TGTGCCAGCAGCGTAGATCACGCGGAGGTTAGGAATGAGCAGTTCTTC. This gives the protein CASSVDHAEVRNEQFF.

The chain combines TRBV7-8 with TRBJ1-1, with 7 nucleotides matching TRBD1. Germline V CDR1 and CDR2: SGHVS, FQNEAQ. J was trimmed by 4 bases and V by 6 bases; bases with no gene match: 11. This CDR3 has 15 amino acids. The CDR3 DNA is TGTGCCAGCAGGTTGAGGGGCCAGGGGGTCACTGAAGCTTTCTTT. Protein: CASRLRGQGVTEAFF.

The chain links TRBV7-9 to TRBJ1-5, with D uncertain. Trimming stripped 1 base from V and 4 bases from J, with 11 bases between. Germline V gene lookup returns CDR1 SEHNR and CDR2 FQNEAQ (reference sequence). The CDR3 has 15 amino acids. The CDR3 spells CASSLDAGRNQPQHF. In nucleotides, the CDR3 is TGTGCCAGCAGCTTAGATGCAGGAAGGAATCAGCCCCAGCATTTT.

This chain connects TRBV6-5 to TRBJ1-2; 9 bases match TRBD1. Germline CDR1 is MNHEY and CDR2 is SVGAGI. V lost 2 bases and J lost 8; bases outside the gene matches: 3. The CDR3 is 13 amino acids. The CDR3 DNA reads as TGTGCCAGCAGTTACAGACAGGGGGGCGGCTACACCTTC. Translated: CASSYRQGGGYTF.